Each of the 10 T cell receptor beta chains below was sequenced from the same sample in a study of cytomegalovirus exposure and HLA in healthy donors. PCR primers comprised 60 Vbeta and 13 Jbeta primers. Method: immunoSEQ multiplex PCR; TCRdb's copy keeps in-frame clones and lacks some. In total, the table holds approximately 210,000 clones. The sample was PBMCs. The receptors stem from a woman younger than 45 in good health and CMV-seropositive.

J is TRBJ1-1 and V is TRBV5-1, with D perhaps TRBD1 (5 bases). This CDR3 spans 12 amino acids. CDR1 SGHRS and CDR2 YFSETQ come from the germline V gene. Trimming took off 0 bases at V and 8 bases at J, with 8 bases between the two ends. The CDR3 DNA follows: TGCGCCAGCAGCTTGGACAGGCTCGAAGCTTTCTTT. Translation: CASSLDRLEAFF.

This chain links TRBV12-2 with TRBJ1-2; the DNA was not used to check the table's D call, TRBD1. TRBV12-2 is a known pseudogene. The CDR3 sequence is 15 residues long. CDR3 in amino acids: CASRLAVRGLNGYTF. The CDR3 coding sequence is TGTGCAAGTCGCTTAGCCGTCAGGGGGCTTAATGGCTACACCTTC.

The gene calls are TRBV5-6 and TRBJ2-7, with a possible D match to TRBD1 (6 bases). Germline lookup yields CDR1 SGHDT and CDR2 YYEEEE. This CDR3 is 14 amino acids long. Deletions cut 6 bases from V and 0 bases from J, with 13 bases between. In nucleotides, the CDR3 is TGTGCCAGCACCTCAGGACAGACCTCCTACGAGCAGTACTTC. Its translation: CASTSGQTSYEQYF.

This chain joins TRBV2 and TRBJ2-3, with D tentatively TRBD2 (6 bases). V was clipped by 1 base and J by 8 bases, with 10 bases between them. Germline V lookup: CDR1 SNHLY, CDR2 FYNNEI. The CDR3 runs 13 residues. The CDR3 sequence is CASSEEGTGTQYF. For the CDR3, the DNA is TGTGCCAGCAGTGAAGAGGGGACTGGTACGCAGTATTTT. Drawing the rest from reference TRBV2 and TRBJ2-3, the complete variable domain is EPEVTQTPSHQVTQMGQEVILRCVPISNHLYFYWYRQILGQKVEFLVSFYNNEISEKSEIFDDQFSVERPDGSNFTLKIRSTKLEDSAMYFCASSEEGTGTQYFGPGTRLTVL.

This chain uses TRBV5-6 with TRBJ1-1; D is undetermined. V gave up 0 bases and J gave up 1 base, with 7 bases separating them. Looked up from germline, CDR1 is SGHDT and CDR2 is YYEEEE. The CDR3 has 14 amino acids. In nucleotides, the CDR3 is TGTGCCAGCAGCTTGGACGTCGGGAACACTGAAGCTTTCTTT. Its translation is CASSLDVGNTEAFF.

This chain joins TRBV29-1 and TRBJ2-3; 9 bases are a match to TRBD1. The CDR3 sequence is 15 residues long. With V trimmed by 7 bases and J by 0 bases, 8 bases remained unmatched. Per the germline V gene, CDR1 is SQVTM and CDR2 is ANQGSEA. The chain's CDR3 is CSALGDRVSTDTQYF. CDR3 DNA: TGCAGCGCCCTAGGGGACAGGGTGAGCACAGATACGCAGTATTTT.

The CDR3 region is CASSRGQGTGELFF. CDR3 coding DNA: TGTGCCAGCAGTAGGGGGCAAGGCACCGGGGAGCTGTTTTTT. V is TRBV6-5 and J is TRBJ2-2, with 7 bases aligning to TRBD1. Trimming at V came to 5 bases and at J to 4 bases, leaving 4 bases not matched to a gene. The germline V gene encodes CDR1 MNHEY and CDR2 SVGAGI. The CDR3 totals 14 residues.

The rearrangement links TRBV6-1 to TRBJ1-4; D unresolved. The ends were cut back, 6 bases at V and 4 bases at J, with 12 bases in the middle. This CDR3 comprises 14 residues. Germline CDR1 MNHNS, CDR2 SASEGT. The CDR3 spells CASRRGQLNEKLFF. The CDR3 nucleotides are TGTGCCAGCAGACGAGGGCAGCTTAATGAAAAACTGTTTTTT.

V usage is TRBV7-2 and J usage is TRBJ2-5, with TRBD2 identical over 10 bases. The length of the CDR3 is 15 residues. The ends lost 5 bases at V and 2 bases at J; junction bases unmatched: 5. Germline lookup yields CDR1 SGHTA and CDR2 FQGNSA. The CDR3 sequence is CASSPTSGIQETQYF. In DNA, the CDR3 is TGTGCCAGCAGCCCTACTAGCGGGATTCAAGAGACCCAGTACTTC.

The chain employs TRBV19 and TRBJ2-1; TRBD2 matches 11 bases. Trimming at V came to 6 bases and at J to 10 bases, leaving 14 bases not matched to a gene. The CDR3 extends over 16 amino acids. Germline V CDR1 and CDR2: LNHDA, SQIVND (reference sequence). The CDR3 is CASSISLAGGVREQFF. In nucleotides, the CDR3 is TGTGCCAGTAGCATCTCCCTAGCGGGAGGAGTTAGAGAGCAGTTCTTC.